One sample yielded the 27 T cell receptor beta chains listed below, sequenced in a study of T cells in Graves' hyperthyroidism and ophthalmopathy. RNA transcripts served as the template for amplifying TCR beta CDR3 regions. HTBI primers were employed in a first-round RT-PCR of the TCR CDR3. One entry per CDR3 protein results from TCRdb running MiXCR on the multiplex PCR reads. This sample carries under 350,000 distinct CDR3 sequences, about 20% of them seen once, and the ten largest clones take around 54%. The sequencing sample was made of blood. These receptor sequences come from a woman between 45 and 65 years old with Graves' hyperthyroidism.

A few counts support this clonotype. CDR3 coding DNA: TGTGCCAGCAGTCCTATGCCGGGACTACCCACGGATACGCAGTATTTT. Translating it yields CASSPMPGLPTDTQYF. The chain combines TRBV7-3 with TRBJ2-3; 7 bases are a match to TRBD2. V lost 6 bases and J lost 6; bases outside the gene matches: 15. Germline V CDR1 and CDR2: SGHTA, FQGTGA. CDR3 length: 16 amino acids.

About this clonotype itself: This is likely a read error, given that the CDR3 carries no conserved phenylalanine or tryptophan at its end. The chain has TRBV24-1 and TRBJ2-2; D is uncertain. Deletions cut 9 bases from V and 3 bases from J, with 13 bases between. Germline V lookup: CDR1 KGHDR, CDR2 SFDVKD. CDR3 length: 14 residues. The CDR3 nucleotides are TGTGCCACCGCGCCTTGGGGTGACACCGGGGAGCTGTTTTCT. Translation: CATAPWGDTGELFS.

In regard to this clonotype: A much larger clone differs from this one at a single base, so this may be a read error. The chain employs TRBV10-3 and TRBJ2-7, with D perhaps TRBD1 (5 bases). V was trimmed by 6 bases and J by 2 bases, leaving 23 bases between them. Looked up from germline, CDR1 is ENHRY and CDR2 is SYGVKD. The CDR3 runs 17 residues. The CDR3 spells CAISRVRKGPATYEQYV. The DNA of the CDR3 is TGTGCCATCAGCCGAGTCAGGAAGGGGCCCGCGACCTACGAGCAGTACGTC.

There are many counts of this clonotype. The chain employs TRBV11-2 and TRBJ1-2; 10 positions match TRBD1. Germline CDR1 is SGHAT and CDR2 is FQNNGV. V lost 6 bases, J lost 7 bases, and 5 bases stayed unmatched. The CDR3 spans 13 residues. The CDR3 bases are TGTGCCAGCAGAGGACAGGGGGTGTTTGGCTACACCTTC. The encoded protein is CASRGQGVFGYTF.

The CDR3 DNA sequence: TGCGCCAGCAGCTTTTTCAGGGCGGACTTTGGGGAGACCCAGTACTTC. Its protein product is CASSFFRADFGETQYF. The chain combines TRBV5-1 with TRBJ2-5; D might be TRBD1 or TRBD2, each matching 5 bases. CDR3 length: 16 residues. The ends were cut back, 2 bases at V and 5 bases at J, with 19 bases in the middle. In germline, CDR1 is SGHRS, CDR2 YFSETQ.

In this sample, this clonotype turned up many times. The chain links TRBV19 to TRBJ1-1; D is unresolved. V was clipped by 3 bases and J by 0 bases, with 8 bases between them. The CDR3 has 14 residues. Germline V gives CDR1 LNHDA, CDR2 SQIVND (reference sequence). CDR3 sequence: CASSIRPMNTEAFF. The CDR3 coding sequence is TGTGCCAGTAGTATTCGGCCGATGAACACTGAAGCTTTCTTT.

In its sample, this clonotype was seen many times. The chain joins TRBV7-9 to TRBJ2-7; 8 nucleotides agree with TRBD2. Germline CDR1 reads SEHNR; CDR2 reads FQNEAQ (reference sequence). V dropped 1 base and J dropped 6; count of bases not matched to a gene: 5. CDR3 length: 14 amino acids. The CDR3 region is CASSLGGLGAEQYF. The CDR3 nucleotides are TGTGCCAGCAGCTTAGGGGGACTAGGCGCCGAGCAGTACTTC. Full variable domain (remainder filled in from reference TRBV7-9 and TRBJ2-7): DTGVSQNPRHKITKRGQNVTFRCDPISEHNRLYWYRQTLGQGPEFLTYFQNEAQLEKSRLLSDRFSAERPKGSFSTLEIQRTEQGDSAMYLCASSLGGLGAEQYFGPGTRLTVT.

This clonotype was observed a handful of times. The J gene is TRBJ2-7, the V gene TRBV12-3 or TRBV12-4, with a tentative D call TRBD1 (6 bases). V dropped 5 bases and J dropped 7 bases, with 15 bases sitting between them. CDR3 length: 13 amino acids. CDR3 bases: TGTGCCAGCAGTCCCAACAGGGTGGGTGAGCAGTACGTC. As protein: CASSPNRVGEQYV.

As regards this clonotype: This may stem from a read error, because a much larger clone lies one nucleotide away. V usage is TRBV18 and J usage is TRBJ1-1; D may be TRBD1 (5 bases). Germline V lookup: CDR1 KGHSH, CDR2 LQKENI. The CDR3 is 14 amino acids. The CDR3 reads CPSSLVTVNTEAFF. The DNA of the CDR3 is TGTCCCAGCTCCCTGGTGACAGTCAACACTGAAGCTTTCTTT. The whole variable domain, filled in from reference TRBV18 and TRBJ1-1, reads NAGVMQNPRHLVRRRGQEARLRCSPMKGHSHVYWYRQLPEEGLKFMVYLQKENIIDESGMPKERFSAEFPKEGPSILRIQQVVRGDSAAYFCPSSLVTVNTEAFFGQGTRLTVV.

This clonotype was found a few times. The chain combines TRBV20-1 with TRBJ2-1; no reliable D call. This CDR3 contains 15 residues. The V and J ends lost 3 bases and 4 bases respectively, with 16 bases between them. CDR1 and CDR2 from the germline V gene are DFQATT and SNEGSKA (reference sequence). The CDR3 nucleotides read TGCAGTGCTAGCGGTCAGACCCAGGCTTACAATGAGCAGTTCTTC. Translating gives CSASGQTQAYNEQFF.

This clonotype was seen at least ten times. The CDR3 reads CASSSRDSSRDGYTF. CDR3 coding DNA: TGCGCCAGCAGCTCGAGAGACAGCTCGAGAGATGGCTACACCTTC. The genes are TRBV5-1 and TRBJ1-2; possible D gene TRBD1, 5 bases. Germline V gene sequence: CDR1 SGHRS, CDR2 YFSETQ. The V gene lost 3 bases and the J gene lost 6 bases, with 18 bases spanning the gap. The CDR3 sequence is 15 residues long.

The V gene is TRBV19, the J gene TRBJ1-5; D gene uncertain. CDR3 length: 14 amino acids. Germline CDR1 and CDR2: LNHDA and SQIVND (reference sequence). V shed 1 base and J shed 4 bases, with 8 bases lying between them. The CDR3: CASSIAVPNQPQHF. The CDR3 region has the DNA TGTGCCAGTAGTATAGCGGTCCCGAATCAGCCCCAGCATTTT. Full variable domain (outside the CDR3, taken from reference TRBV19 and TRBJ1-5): DGGITQSPKYLFRKEGQNVTLSCEQNLNHDAMYWYRQDPGQGLRLIYYSQIVNDFQKGDIAEGYSVSREKKESFPLTVTSAQKNPTAFYLCASSIAVPNQPQHFGDGTRLSIL.

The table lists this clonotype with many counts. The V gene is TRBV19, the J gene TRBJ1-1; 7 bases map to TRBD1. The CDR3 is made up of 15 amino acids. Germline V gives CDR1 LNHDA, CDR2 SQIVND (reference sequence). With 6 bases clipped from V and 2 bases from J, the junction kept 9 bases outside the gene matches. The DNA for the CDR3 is TGTGCCAGTAGCCGAACCGGGGACAGCAACACTGAAGCTTTCTTT. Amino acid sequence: CASSRTGDSNTEAFF.

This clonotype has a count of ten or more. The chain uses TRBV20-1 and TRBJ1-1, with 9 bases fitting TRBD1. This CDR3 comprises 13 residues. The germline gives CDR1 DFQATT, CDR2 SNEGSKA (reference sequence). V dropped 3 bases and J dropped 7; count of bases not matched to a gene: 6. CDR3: CSASRLGQGEAFF. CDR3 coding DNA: TGCAGTGCTAGCCGGTTGGGACAGGGTGAAGCTTTCTTT.

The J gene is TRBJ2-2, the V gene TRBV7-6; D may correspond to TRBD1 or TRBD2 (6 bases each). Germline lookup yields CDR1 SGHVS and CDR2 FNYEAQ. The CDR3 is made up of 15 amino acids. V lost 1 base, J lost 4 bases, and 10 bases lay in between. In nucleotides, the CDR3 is TGTGCCAGCAGCTTAGTAGGGGGGAGCACCGGGGAGCTGTTTTTT. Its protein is CASSLVGGSTGELFF.

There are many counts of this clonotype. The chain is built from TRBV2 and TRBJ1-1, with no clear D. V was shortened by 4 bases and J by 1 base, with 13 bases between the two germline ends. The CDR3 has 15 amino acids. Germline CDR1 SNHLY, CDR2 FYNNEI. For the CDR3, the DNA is TGTGCCAGCAGTGTATTGAACAGCCAGAACACTGAAGCTTTCTTT. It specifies CASSVLNSQNTEAFF.

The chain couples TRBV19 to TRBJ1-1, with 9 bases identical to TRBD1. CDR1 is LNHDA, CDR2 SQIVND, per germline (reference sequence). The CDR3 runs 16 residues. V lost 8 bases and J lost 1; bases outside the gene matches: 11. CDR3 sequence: CASQNRQGGRNTEAFF. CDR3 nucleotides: TGTGCCAGTCAAAACCGACAGGGGGGGAGGAACACTGAAGCTTTCTTT.

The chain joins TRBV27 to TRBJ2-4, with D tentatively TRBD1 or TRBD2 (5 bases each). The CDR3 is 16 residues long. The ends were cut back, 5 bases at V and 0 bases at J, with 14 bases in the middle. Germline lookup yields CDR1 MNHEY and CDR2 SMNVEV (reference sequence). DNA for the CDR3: TGTGCCAGCAGTCCTCGTGGGACCCTAGCCAAAAACATTCAGTACTTC. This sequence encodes CASSPRGTLAKNIQYF.

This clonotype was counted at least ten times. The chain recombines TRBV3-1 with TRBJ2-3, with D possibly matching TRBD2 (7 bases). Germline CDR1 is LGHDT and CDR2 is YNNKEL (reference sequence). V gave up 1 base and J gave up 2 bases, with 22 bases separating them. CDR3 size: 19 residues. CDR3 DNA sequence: TGTGCCAGCAGCCAAGGTGGCAGGGGACCTAGCGGCCTCACAGATACGCAGTATTTT. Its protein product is CASSQGGRGPSGLTDTQYF.

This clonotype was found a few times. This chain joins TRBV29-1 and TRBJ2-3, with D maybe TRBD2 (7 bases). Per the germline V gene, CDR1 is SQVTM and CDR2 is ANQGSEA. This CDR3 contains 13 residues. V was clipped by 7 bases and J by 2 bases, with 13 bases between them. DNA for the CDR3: TGCAGCGGGGGGGGCTCCCACACAGATACGCAGTATTTT. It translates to CSGGGSHTDTQYF.

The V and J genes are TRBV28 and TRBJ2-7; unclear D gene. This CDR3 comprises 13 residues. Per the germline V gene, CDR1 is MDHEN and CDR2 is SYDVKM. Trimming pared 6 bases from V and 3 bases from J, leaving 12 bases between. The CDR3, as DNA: TGTGCCAGCAGGCCCCCCCATTACTACGAGCAGTACTTC. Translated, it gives CASRPPHYYEQYF.

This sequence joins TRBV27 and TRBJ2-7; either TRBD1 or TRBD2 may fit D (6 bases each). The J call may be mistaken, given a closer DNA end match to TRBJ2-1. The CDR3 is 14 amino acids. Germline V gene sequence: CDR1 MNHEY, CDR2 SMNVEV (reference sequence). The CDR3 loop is CASSGGQDVYEQFF. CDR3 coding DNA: TGTGCCAGCAGTGGGGGGCAGGACGTCTACGAGCAGTTCTTC.

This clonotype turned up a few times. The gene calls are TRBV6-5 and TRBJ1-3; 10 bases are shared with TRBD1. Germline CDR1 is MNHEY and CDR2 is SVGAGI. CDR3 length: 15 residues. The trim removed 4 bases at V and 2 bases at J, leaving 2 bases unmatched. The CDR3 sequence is CASSSGTGAGNTIYF. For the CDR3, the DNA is TGTGCCAGCAGTTCCGGGACAGGGGCTGGAAACACCATATATTTT.

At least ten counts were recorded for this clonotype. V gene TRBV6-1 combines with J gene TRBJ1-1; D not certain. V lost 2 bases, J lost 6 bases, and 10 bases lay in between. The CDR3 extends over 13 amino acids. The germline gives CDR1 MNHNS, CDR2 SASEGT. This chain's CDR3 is CASSEHKDSEAFF. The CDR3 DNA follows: TGTGCCAGCAGTGAACACAAGGACTCTGAAGCTTTCTTT.

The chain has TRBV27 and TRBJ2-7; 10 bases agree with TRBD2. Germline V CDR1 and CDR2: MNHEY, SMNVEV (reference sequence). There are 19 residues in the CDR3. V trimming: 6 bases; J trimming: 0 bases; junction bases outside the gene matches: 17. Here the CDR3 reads CASSHRMKREGQGSYEQYF. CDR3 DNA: TGTGCCAGCAGCCACCGTATGAAGCGGGAGGGCCAGGGCTCCTACGAGCAGTACTTC.

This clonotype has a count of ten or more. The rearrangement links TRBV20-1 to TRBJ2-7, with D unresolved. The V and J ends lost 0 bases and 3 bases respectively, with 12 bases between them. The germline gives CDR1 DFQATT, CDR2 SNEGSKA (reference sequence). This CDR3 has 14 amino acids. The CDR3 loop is CSARDGALGYEQYF. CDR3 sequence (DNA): TGCAGTGCTAGAGATGGTGCCTTGGGCTACGAGCAGTACTTC.

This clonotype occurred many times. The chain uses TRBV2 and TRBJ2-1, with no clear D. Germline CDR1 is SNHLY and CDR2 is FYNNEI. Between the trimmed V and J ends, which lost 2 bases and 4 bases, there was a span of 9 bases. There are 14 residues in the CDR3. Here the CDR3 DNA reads TGTGCCAGCAGTGAAACCGGGCCTTACAATGAGCAGTTCTTC. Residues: CASSETGPYNEQFF.